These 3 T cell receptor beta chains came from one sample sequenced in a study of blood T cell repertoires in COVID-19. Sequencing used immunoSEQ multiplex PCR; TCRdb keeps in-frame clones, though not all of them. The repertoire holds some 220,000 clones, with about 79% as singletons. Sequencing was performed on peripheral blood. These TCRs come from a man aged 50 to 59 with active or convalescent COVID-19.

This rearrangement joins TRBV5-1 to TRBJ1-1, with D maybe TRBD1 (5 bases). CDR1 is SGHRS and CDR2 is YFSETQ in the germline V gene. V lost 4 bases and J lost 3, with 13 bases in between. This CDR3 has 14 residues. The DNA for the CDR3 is TGCGCCAGCAGCACTCAGGGTGGGGACACTGAAGCTTTCTTT. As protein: CASSTQGGDTEAFF.

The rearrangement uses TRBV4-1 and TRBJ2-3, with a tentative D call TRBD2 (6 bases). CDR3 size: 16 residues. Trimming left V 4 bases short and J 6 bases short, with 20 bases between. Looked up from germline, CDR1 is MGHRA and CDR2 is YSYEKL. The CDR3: CASSREWRGFFDTQYF. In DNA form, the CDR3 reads TGCGCCAGCAGCCGCGAATGGAGGGGATTCTTCGATACGCAGTATTTT.

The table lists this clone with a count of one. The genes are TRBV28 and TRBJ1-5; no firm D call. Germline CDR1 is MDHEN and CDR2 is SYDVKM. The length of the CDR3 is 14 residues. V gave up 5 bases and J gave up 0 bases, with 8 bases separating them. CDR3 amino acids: CASSVVYSNQPQHF. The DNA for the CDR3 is TGTGCCAGCAGTGTAGTTTATAGCAATCAGCCCCAGCATTTT.